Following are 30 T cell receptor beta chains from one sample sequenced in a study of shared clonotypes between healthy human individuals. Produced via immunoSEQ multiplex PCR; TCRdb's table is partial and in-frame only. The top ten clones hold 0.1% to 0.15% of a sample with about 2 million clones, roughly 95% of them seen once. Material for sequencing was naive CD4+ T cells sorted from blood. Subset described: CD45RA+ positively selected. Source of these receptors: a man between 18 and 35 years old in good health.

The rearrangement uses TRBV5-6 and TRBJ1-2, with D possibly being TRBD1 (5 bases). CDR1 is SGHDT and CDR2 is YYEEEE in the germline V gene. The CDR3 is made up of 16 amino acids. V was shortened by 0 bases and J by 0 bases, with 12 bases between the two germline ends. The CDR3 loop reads CASSLAWQGANYGYTF. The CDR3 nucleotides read TGTGCCAGCAGCTTGGCCTGGCAGGGCGCTAACTATGGCTACACCTTC.

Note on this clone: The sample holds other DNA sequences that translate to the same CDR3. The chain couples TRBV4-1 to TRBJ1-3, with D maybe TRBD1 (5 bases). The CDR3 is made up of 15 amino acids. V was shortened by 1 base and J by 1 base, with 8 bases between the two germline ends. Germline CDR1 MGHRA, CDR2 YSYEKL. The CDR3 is CASSQGGGSGNTIYF. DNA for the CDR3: TGCGCCAGCAGCCAAGGCGGGGGTTCTGGAAACACCATATATTTT.

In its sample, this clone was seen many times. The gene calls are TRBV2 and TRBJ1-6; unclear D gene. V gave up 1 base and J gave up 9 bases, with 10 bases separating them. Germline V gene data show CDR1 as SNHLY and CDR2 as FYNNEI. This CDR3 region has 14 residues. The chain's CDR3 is CASSEVREGSPLHF. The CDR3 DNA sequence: TGTGCCAGCAGTGAAGTCAGAGAGGGTTCACCCCTCCACTTT. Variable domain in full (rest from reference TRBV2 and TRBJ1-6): EPEVTQTPSHQVTQMGQEVILRCVPISNHLYFYWYRQILGQKVEFLVSFYNNEISEKSEIFDDQFSVERPDGSNFTLKIRSTKLEDSAMYFCASSEVREGSPLHFGNGTRLTVT.

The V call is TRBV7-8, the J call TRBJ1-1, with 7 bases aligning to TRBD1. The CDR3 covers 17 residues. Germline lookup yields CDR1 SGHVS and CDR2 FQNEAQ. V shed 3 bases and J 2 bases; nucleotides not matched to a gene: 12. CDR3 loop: CASSLPPGQALNTEAFF. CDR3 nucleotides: TGTGCCAGCAGCTTGCCTCCAGGACAGGCCCTCAACACTGAAGCTTTCTTT.

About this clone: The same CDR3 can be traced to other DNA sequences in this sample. In DNA, the CDR3 is TGTGCCAGCAGTTTATCGACAGTAAGCTCCTACGAGCAGTACTTC. Its translation: CASSLSTVSSYEQYF. This chain links TRBV27 with TRBJ2-7; TRBD1 is a possible D gene (5 bases). The CDR3 totals 15 residues. V shed 0 bases and J shed 0 bases, with 9 bases lying between them. Germline values: CDR1 MNHEY, CDR2 SMNVEV (reference sequence).

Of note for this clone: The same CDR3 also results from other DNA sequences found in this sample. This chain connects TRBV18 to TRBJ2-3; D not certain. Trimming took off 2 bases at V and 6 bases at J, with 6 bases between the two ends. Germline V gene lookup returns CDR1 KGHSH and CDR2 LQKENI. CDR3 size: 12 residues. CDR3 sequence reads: CASSPSGDTQYF. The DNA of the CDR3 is TGTGCCAGCTCACCATCCGGGGATACGCAGTATTTT.

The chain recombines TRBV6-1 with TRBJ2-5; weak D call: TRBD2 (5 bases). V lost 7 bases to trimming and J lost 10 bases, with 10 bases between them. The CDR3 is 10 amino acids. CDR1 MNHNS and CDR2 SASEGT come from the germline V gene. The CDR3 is CASTREHQYF. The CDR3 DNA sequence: TGTGCCAGCACGAGGGAGCACCAGTACTTC.

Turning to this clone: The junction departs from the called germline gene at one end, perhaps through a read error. The CDR3, as DNA: TGTGCCGGCAGCTTACCCGGCGGTGCTTTCTTT. Translated: CAGSLPGGAFF. J is TRBJ1-1 and V is TRBV7-9; D is undetermined. Germline assignment: CDR1 SEHNR and CDR2 FQNEAQ (reference sequence). The CDR3 is made up of 11 amino acids. The full variable domain, its missing parts supplied by reference TRBV7-9 and TRBJ1-1, is DTGVSQNPRHKITKRGQNVTFRCDPISEHNRLYWYRQTLGQGPEFLTYFQNEAQLEKSRLLSDRFSAERPKGSFSTLEIQRTEQGDSAMYLCAGSLPGGAFFGQGTRLTVV.

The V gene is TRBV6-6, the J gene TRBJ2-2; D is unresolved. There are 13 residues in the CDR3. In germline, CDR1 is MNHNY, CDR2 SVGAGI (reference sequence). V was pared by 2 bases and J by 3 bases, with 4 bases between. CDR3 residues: CASSYKDTGELFF. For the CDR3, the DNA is TGTGCCAGCAGTTACAAGGACACCGGGGAGCTGTTTTTT.

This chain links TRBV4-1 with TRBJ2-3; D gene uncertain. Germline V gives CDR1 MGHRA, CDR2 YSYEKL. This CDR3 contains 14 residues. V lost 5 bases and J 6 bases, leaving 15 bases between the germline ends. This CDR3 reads CASSITRTPDTQYF. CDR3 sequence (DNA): TGCGCCAGCAGCATCACCAGGACCCCCGATACGCAGTATTTT.

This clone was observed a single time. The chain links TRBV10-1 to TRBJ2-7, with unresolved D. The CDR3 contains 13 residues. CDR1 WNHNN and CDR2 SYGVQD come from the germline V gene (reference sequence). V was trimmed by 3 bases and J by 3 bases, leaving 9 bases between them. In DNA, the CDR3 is TGCGCCAGCAGTGAAAACGCAAACTACGAGCAGTACTTC. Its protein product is CASSENANYEQYF.

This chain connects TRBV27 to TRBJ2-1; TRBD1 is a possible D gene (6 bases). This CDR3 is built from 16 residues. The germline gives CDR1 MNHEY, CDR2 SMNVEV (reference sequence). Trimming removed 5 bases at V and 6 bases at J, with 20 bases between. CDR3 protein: CASSPSRGLSGNEQFF. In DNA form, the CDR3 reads TGTGCCAGCAGTCCCTCCAGGGGTCTGAGTGGCAATGAGCAGTTCTTC.

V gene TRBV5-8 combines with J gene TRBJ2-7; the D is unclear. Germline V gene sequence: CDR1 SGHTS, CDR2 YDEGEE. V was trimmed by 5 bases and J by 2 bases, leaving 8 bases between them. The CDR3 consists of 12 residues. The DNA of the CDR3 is TGTGCCAGCAGTCGGGTCGCCTACGAGCAGTACTTC. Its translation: CASSRVAYEQYF.

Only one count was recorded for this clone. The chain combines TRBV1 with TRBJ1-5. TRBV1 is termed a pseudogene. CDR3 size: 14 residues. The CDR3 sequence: CTSSPGEGDQPQHF. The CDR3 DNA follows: TGCACCAGCAGCCCCGGTGAGGGCGATCAGCCCCAGCATTTT.

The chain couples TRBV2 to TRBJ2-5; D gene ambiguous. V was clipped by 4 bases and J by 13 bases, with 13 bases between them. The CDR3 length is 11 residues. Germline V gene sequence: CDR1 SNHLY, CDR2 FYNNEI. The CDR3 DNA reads TGTGCCAGCAGTGCCCAGCCAACCTTGTACTTC. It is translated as CASSAQPTLYF.

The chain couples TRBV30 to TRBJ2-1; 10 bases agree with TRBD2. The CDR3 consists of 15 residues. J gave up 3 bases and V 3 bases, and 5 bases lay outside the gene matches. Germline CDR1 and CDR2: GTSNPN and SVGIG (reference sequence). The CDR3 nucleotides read TGTGCCTGGAGGTTCGGGACTAGCGACTACAATGAGCAGTTCTTC. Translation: CAWRFGTSDYNEQFF. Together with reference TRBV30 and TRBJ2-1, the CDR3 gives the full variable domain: SQTIHQWPATLVQPVGSPLSLECTVEGTSNPNLYWYRQAAGRGLQLLFYSVGIGQISSEVPQNLSASRPQDRQFILSSKKLLLSDSGFYLCAWRFGTSDYNEQFFGPGTRLTVL.

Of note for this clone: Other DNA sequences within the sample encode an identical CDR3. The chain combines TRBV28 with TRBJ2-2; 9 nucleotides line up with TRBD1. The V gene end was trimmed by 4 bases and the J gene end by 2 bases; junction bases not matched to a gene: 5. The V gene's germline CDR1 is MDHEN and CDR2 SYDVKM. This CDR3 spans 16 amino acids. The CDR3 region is CASSSPGQGNTGELFF. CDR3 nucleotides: TGTGCCAGCAGTTCTCCGGGACAGGGAAACACCGGGGAGCTGTTTTTT.

CDR3 region: CASSRKIRAEAFF. DNA of the CDR3: TGTGCCAGCAGCCGAAAAATTCGCGCTGAAGCTTTCTTT. The rearrangement uses TRBV28 and TRBJ1-1; D gene uncertain. The V gene's germline CDR1 is MDHEN and CDR2 SYDVKM. V lost 6 bases, J lost 6 bases, and 14 bases lay in between. The length of the CDR3 is 13 residues.

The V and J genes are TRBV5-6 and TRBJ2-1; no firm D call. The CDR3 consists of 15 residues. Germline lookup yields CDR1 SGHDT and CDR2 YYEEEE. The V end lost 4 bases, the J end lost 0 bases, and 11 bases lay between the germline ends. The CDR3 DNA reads TGTGCCAGCAGCCTCGACCCCCACTCCTACAATGAGCAGTTCTTC. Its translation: CASSLDPHSYNEQFF.

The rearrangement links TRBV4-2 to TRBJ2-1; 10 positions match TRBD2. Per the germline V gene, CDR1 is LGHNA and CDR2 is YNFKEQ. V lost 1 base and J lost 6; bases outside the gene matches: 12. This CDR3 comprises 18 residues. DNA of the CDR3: TGTGCCAGCAGCCAAGCGTCCCTAGCGGGAGAGCATCGCAATGAGCAGTTCTTC. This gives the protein CASSQASLAGEHRNEQFF.

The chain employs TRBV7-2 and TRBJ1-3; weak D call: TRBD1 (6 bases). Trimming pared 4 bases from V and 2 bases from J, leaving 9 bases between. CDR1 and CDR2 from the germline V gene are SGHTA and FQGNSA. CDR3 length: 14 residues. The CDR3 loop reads CASSSTGAGNTIYF. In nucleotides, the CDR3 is TGTGCCAGCAGCTCGACAGGTGCTGGAAACACCATATATTTT.

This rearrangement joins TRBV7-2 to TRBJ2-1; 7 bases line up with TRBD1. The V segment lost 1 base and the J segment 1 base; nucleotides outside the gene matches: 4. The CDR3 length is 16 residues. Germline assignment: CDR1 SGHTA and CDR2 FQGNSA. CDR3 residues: CASSLVGQFSYNEQFF. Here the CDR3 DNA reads TGTGCCAGCAGCTTAGTGGGACAGTTTTCCTACAATGAGCAGTTCTTC.

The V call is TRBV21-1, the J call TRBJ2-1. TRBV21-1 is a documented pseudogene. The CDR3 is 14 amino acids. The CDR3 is CASSNKSSYNEQFF. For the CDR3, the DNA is TGTGCCAGCAGCAATAAAAGCTCCTACAATGAGCAGTTCTTC.

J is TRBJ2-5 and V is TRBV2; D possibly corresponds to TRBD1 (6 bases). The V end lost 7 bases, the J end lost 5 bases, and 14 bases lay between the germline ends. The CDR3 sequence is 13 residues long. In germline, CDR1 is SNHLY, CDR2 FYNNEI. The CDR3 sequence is CASTYRVSETQYF. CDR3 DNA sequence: TGTGCCAGCACTTACAGGGTGTCGGAGACCCAGTACTTC.

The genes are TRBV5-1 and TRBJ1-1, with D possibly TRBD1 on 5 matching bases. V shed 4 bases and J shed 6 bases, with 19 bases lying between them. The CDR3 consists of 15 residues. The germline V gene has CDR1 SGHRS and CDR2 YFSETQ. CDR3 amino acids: CASSELRGSVAEAFF. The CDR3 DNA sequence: TGCGCCAGCAGCGAGCTAAGGGGTAGTGTGGCTGAAGCTTTCTTT.

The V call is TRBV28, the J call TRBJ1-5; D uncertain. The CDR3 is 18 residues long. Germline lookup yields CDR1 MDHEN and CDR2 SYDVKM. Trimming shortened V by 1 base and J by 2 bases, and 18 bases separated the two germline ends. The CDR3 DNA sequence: TGTGCCAGCAGTTTATTTTCATTGAGGGAGGACGGCAATCAGCCCCAGCATTTT. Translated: CASSLFSLREDGNQPQHF.

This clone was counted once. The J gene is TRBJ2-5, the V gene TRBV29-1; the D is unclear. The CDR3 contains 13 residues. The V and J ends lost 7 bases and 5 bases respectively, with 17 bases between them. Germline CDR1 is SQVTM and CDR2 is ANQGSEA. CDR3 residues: CSAPRAVGETQYF. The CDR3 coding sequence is TGCAGCGCTCCAAGGGCCGTAGGCGAGACCCAGTACTTC.

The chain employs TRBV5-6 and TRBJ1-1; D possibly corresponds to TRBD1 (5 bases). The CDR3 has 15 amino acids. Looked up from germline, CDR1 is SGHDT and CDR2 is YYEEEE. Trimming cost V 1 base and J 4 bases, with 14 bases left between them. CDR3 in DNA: TGTGCCAGCAGCTTGTGGCAGGGAAGGACCACTGAAGCTTTCTTT. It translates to CASSLWQGRTTEAFF.

The CDR3 nucleotides read TGTGCCAGCAGTCGACAGAGACAGGTCCTTAATCAGCCCCAGCATTTT. It translates to CASSRQRQVLNQPQHF. The chain recombines TRBV2 with TRBJ1-5; possible D gene TRBD1, 6 bases. CDR3 length: 16 residues. Between the trimmed V and J ends, which lost 5 bases and 4 bases, there was a span of 18 bases. Germline loops: CDR1 SNHLY, CDR2 FYNNEI.

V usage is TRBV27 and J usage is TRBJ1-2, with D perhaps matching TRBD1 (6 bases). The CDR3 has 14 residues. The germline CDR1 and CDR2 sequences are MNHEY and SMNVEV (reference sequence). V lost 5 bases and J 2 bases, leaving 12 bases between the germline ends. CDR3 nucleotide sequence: TGTGCCAGCAGTCGCCGGGACACAAACTATGGCTACACCTTC. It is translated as CASSRRDTNYGYTF.